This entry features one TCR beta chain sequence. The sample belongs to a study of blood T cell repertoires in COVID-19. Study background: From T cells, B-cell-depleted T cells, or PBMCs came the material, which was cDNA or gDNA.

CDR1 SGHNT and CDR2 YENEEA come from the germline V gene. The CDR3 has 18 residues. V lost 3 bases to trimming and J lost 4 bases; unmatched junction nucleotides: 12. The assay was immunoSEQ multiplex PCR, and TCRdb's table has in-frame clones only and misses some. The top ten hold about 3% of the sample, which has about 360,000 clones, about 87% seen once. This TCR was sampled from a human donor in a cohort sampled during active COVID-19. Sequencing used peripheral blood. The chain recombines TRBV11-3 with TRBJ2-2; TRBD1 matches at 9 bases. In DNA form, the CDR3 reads TGTGCCAGCAGCTTCCAATACTCCGGGACAGGGCGCACCGGGGAGCTGTTTTTT. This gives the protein CASSFQYSGTGRTGELFF.